This TCR beta chain was retrieved from a study of blood T cell repertoires in COVID-19. Across the study: Specimens from acute and convalescent COVID-19 originated in the United States, Italy and Spain.

As originally analysed: Cell counts per sample came from amplifying reference gene primers. The assay was immunoSEQ multiplex PCR, and TCRdb's table has in-frame clones only and misses some. That table furnishes V, J and clone size, whereas the DNA furnished D and trimming. The sample records about 90,000 clones, around 88% being singletons. This TCR derives from a man aged 60 to 75 with acute or convalescent COVID-19. The sample was peripheral blood.

CDR3 residues: CAIKREGPYNEQFF. The CDR3 region has the DNA TGTGCCATCAAGCGGGAGGGCCCCTACAATGAGCAGTTCTTC. This chain joins TRBV2 and TRBJ2-1; TRBD2 matches at 10 bases. Germline assignment: CDR1 SNHLY and CDR2 FYNNEI. CDR3 length: 14 amino acids. J was trimmed by 2 bases and V by 10 bases; bases with no gene match: 5.